This section outlines one T cell receptor beta chain sequence together with its context. The target antigen is unknown. The data stem from a study of shared clonotypes between healthy human individuals. Study in general: Each donor contributed plates that comprised three CD4 naive, three CD4 memory, two CD8 naive and one CD8 memory. General study findings and limits: Non-shared clonotypes showed lower generation probabilities than clonotypes common to all four donors.

Replicate PCRs run on sorted subsets employed 200 to 250 ng DNA, approximately 30,000 T cell genomes. The assay was immunoSEQ multiplex PCR, and TCRdb's table has in-frame clones only and misses some. The table shows millions of clones, with approximately 95% occurring only once. Germline V lookup: CDR1 SEHNR, CDR2 FQNEAQ (reference sequence). The CDR3 is 15 amino acids. V lost 5 bases to trimming and J lost 8 bases, with 16 bases between them. The naive CD8 fraction comprised CD45RO-negative cells positively selected for CCR7 and excluded terminally differentiated effector memory CD45RA+ cells. The study drew all its donors from Caucasian adults living in Nashville, Tennessee.

The specimen was naive CD8+ T cells sorted from blood. The chain has TRBV7-9 and TRBJ1-6; D gene ambiguous. The receptor was derived from a man younger than 35 in good health. The DNA of the CDR3 is TGTGCCAGCAGCCCTGGGGTAGAACGGGATTCACCCCTCCACTTT. Its protein product is CASSPGVERDSPLHF.